This TCR beta chain was recorded in a study of early stage breast cancer tumors. The overall study: Under 10 ER+/PR+/HER2- tumors were invasive ductal; a few were invasive lobular.

The CDR3 spans 12 residues. In germline, CDR1 is SGHRS, CDR2 YFSETQ. Trimming took off 2 bases at V and 0 bases at J, with 1 base between the two ends. Sequenced by immunoSEQ multiplex PCR; TCRdb stores in-frame clones only, minus some. The table has some 19,000 clones, about 75% seen once. This rearrangement joins TRBV5-1 to TRBJ2-3; D gene unclear. The source is a person aged 55-75 years with breast cancer. Material: blood. The CDR3 reads CASSFSTDTQYF. The CDR3 DNA follows: TGCGCCAGCAGCTTTAGCACAGATACGCAGTATTTT.